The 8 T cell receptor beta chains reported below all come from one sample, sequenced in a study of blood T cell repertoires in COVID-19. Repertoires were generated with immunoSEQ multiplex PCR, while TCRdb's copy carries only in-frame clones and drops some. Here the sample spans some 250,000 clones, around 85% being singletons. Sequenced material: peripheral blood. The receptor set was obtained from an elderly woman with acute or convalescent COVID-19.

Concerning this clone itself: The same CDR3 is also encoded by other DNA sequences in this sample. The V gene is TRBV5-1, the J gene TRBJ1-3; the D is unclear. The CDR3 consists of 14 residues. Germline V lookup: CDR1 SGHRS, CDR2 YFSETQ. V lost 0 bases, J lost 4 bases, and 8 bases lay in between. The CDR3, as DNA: TGCGCCAGCAGCTTGGCGGGGAGAGGAAACACCATATATTTT. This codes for CASSLAGRGNTIYF.

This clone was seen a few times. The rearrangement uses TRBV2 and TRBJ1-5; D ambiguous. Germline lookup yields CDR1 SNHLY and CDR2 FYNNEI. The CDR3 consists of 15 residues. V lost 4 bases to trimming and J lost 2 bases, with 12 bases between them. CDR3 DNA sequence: TGTGCCAGCAGTGTACATCGGAGCGGCAATCAGCCCCAGCATTTT. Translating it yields CASSVHRSGNQPQHF.

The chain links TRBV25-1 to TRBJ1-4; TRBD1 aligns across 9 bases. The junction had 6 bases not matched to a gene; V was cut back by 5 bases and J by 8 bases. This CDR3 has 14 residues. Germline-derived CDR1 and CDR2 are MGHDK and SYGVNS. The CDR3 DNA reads TGTGCCAGCAGTTGCGGGACAGGGACCGAAAAACTGTTTTTT. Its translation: CASSCGTGTEKLFF.

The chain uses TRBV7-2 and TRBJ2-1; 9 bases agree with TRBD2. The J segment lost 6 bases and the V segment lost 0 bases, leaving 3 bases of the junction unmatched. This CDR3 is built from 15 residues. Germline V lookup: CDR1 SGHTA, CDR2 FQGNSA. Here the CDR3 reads CASSLAGGGANEQFF. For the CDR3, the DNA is TGTGCCAGCAGCTTAGCTGGCGGGGGGGCCAATGAGCAGTTCTTC.

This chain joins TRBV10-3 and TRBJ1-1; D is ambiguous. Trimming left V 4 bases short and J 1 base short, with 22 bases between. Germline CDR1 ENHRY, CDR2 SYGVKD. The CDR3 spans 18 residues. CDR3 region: CAISAGRNKGGPNTEAFF. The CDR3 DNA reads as TGTGCCATCAGTGCCGGGCGGAACAAGGGAGGACCGAACACTGAAGCTTTCTTT.

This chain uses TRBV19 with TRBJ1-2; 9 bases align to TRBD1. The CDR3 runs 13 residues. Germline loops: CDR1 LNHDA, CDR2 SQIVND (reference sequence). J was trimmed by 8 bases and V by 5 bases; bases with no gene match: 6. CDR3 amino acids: CASSPRTGVGYTF. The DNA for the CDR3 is TGTGCCAGTAGTCCTAGGACAGGGGTCGGCTACACCTTC.

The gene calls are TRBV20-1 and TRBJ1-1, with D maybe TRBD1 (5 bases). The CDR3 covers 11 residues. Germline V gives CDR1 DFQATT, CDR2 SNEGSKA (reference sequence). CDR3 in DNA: TGCAGCGGAACCCGGCAGGGCAATGTTTTCTTT. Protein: CSGTRQGNVFF.

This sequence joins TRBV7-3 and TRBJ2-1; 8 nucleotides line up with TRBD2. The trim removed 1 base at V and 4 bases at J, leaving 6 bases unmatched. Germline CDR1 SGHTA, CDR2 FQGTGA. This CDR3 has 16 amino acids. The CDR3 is CASSLIGRGEYNEQFF. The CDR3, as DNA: TGTGCCAGCAGCTTAATAGGGCGGGGGGAATACAATGAGCAGTTCTTC.